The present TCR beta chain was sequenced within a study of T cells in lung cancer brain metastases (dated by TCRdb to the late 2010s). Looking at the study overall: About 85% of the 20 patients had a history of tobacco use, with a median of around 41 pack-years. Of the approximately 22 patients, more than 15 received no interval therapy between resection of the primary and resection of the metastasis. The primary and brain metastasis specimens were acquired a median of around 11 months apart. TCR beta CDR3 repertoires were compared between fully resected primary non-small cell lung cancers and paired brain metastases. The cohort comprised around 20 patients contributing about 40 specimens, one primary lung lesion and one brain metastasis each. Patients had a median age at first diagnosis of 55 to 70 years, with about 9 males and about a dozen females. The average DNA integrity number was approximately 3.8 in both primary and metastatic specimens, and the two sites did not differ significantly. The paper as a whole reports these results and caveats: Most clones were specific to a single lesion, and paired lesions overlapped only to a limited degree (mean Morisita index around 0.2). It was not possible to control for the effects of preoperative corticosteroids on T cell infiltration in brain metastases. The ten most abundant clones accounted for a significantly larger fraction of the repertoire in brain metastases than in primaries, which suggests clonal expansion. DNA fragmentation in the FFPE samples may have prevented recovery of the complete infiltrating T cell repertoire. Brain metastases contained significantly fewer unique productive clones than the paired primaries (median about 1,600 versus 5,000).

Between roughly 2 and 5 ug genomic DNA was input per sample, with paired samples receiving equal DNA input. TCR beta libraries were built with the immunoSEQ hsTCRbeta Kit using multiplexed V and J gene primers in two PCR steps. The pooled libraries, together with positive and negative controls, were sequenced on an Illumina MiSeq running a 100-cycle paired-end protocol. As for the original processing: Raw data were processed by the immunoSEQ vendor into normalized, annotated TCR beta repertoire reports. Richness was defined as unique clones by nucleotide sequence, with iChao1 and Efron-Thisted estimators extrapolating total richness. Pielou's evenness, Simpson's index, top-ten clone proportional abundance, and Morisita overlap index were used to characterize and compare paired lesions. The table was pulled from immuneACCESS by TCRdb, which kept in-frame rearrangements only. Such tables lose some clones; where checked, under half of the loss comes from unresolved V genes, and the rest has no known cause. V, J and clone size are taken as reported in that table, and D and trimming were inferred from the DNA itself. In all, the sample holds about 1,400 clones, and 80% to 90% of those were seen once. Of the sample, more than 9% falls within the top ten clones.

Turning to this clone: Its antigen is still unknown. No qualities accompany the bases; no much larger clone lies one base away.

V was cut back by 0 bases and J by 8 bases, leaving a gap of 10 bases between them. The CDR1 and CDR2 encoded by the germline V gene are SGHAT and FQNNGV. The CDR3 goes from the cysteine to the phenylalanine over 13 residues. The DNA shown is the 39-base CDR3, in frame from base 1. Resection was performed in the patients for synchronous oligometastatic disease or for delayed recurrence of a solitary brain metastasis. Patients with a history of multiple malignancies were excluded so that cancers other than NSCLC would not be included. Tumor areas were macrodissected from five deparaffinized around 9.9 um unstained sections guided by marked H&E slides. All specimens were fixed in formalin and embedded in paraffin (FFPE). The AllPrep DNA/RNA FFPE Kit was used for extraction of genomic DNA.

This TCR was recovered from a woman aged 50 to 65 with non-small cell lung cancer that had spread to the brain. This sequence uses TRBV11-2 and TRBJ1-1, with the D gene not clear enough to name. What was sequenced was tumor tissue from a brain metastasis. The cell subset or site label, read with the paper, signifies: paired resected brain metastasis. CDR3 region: CASSLEIAGEAFF. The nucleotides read TGTGCCAGCAGCTTAGAAATAGCGGGGGAAGCTTTCTTT.